The rows below give T cell receptor beta chains drawn from one sample of a study of Ad26.COV2.S vaccination and SARS-CoV-2 variants. The protocol was immunoSEQ multiplex PCR, while the TCRdb copy is restricted to in-frame clones and leaves out a portion. The sample includes fewer than 900,000 clones, roughly 90% seen only once; the top ten take nearly 1.5%. The source material was peripheral blood, sampled in a trial of Ad26.COV2.S vaccine versus placebo. These receptors were collected from a person aged 18 to 59 who received the Ad26.COV2.S COVID-19 vaccine or a placebo. CDR3s include the opening cysteine and the closing phenylalanine or tryptophan.

J gene | V gene | CDR3 protein
TRBJ2-1 | TRBV5-4 | CASSLGGLYSYNEQFF
TRBJ1-2 | TRBV3-1/TRBV3-2 | CASSQDRVVESYGYTF
TRBJ1-1 | TRBV7-9 | CASSSYRVFLGFF
TRBJ2-1 | TRBV7-2 | CASSTPGQYANEQFF
TRBJ2-1 | TRBV4-1 | CASSQDSRVVDEQFF
TRBJ2-1 | TRBV7-2 | CASSPSGTSINEQFF
TRBJ1-1 | TRBV18 | CASSLGLNTEAFF
TRBJ2-1 | TRBV18 | CASSPVAGGYNEQFF
TRBJ1-2 | TRBV9 | CASSTSQWGAYGYTF
TRBJ1-2 | TRBV5-5 | CASSLVPGVDYGYTF
TRBJ2-7 | TRBV24-1 | CATKVGAGEQDEQYF
TRBJ2-1 | TRBV6-2/TRBV6-3 | CASSWGQYNEQFF
TRBJ2-5 | TRBV7-7 | CASSPSRLAGGAETQYF
TRBJ2-5 | TRBV7-2 | CASSPVRWDRGFVPETQYF
TRBJ2-7 | TRBV6-5 | CATRWTGSSYEQYF
TRBJ1-4 | TRBV30 | CAWKVSRGEKLFF
TRBJ1-1 | TRBV10-3 | CAIRAGGQSTEAFF
TRBJ1-2 | TRBV29-1 | CSVATGANYGYTF
TRBJ2-3 | TRBV6-5 | CATTASSTDTQYF
TRBJ2-5 | TRBV6-5 | CASSWDSRQETQYF